This is a list of T cell receptor beta chains from one sample in a study of beta chain features in type 1 diabetes. Generated by immunoSEQ multiplex PCR, the TCRdb table keeps only in-frame clones and is missing some. The table records 450,000 to 600,000 clones, roughly 31% of them present only once. Sample: naive CD4+ T cells from blood. These receptors were taken from a man between 18 and 35 years old in good health. CDR3s include the opening cysteine and the closing phenylalanine or tryptophan. The D gene is left open where the match is weak. The listing skips clone size in some rows; elsewhere it reads once, few, many or a size class.

J	D	V	size	CDR3	DNA
TRBJ2-1	NA	TRBV7-2	NA	CASSALWGSSYNEQFF	TGTGCCAGCAGCGCCCTCTGGGGAAGCTCCTACAATGAGCAGTTCTTC
TRBJ2-5	TRBD1	TRBV10-3	few	CAISGQGAETQYF	TGTGCCATCAGTGGGCAGGGGGCAGAGACCCAGTACTTC
TRBJ2-7	TRBD2	TRBV7-2	NA	CASSLPPSGYEQYF	TGTGCCAGCAGCTTACCCCCTAGCGGCTACGAGCAGTACTTC
TRBJ2-7	TRBD1	TRBV7-2	NA	CASSSKRDRAYEQYF	TGTGCCAGCAGCTCCAAACGGGACAGGGCCTACGAGCAGTACTTC
TRBJ2-7	NA	TRBV2	few	CATNSLQGVGQYF	TGTGCCACCAACTCTTTACAGGGAGTCGGGCAGTACTTC
TRBJ2-1	NA	TRBV4-1	few	CASSPRDGEDEQFF	TGCGCCAGCAGCCCCAGGGACGGCGAGGATGAGCAGTTCTTC
TRBJ2-4	NA	TRBV6-1	NA	CASSEGPVRDIQYF	TGTGCCAGCAGTGAAGGTCCGGTTAGGGACATTCAGTACTTC
TRBJ2-7	NA	TRBV30	NA	CAWSLGQPLEQYF	TGTGCCTGGAGCCTAGGACAGCCACTCGAGCAGTACTTC
TRBJ2-7	TRBD1	TRBV5-1	NA	CASSLEDRVPYF	TGCGCCAGCAGCTTGGAGGACAGGGTGCCGTACTTC
TRBJ2-7	NA	TRBV20-1	NA	CSAFSSYEQYF	TGCAGTGCTTTCAGCTCCTACGAGCAGTACTTC
TRBJ2-7	TRBD2	TRBV5-1	NA	CASSPGLAGYYEQYF	TGCGCCAGCAGCCCGGGACTAGCGGGGTACTACGAGCAGTACTTC
TRBJ1-2	NA	TRBV25-1	once	CASSDRGSLSGRYTF	TGTGCCAGCAGTGATCGGGGATCCTTGTCTGGTCGCTACACCTTC
TRBJ2-3	TRBD2	TRBV4-3	NA	CASSPSGSADTQYF	TGCGCCAGCAGCCCTAGCGGGAGTGCAGATACGCAGTATTTT
TRBJ2-7	NA	TRBV29-1	few	CSANRDGNYEQYF	TGCAGCGCGAACCGGGACGGAAACTACGAGCAGTACTTC
TRBJ2-1	NA	TRBV5-4	few	CASSFGSSYNEQFF	TGTGCCAGCAGCTTCGGTAGCTCCTACAATGAGCAGTTCTTC
TRBJ2-7	NA	TRBV4-2	few	CASSQVPGASGSYEQYF	TGTGCCAGCAGCCAAGTCCCAGGGGCTAGCGGATCCTACGAGCAGTACTTC
TRBJ2-3	NA	TRBV27	few	CASSLPATDTQYF	TGTGCCAGCAGTTTACCCGCTACAGATACGCAGTATTTT